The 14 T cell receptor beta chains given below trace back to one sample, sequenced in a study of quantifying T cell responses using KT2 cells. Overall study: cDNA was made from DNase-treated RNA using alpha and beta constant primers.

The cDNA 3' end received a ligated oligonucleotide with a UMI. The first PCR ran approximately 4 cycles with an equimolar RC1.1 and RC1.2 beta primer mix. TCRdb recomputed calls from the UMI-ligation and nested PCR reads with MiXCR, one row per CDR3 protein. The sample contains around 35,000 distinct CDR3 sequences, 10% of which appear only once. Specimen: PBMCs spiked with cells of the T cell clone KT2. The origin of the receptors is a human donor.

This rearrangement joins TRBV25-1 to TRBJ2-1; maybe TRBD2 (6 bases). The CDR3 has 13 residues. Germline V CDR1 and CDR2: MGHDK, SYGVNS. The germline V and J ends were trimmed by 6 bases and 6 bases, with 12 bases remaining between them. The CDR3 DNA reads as TGTGCCAGCAGGGGCCGGGAGTTCAATGAGCAGTTCTTC. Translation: CASRGREFNEQFF.

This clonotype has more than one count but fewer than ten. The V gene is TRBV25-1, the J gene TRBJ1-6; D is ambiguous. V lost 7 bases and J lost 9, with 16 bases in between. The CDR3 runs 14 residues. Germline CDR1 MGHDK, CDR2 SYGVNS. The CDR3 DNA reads TGTGCCAGCACCACTCGGATTACCGGTTCACCCCTCCACTTT. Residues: CASTTRITGSPLHF.

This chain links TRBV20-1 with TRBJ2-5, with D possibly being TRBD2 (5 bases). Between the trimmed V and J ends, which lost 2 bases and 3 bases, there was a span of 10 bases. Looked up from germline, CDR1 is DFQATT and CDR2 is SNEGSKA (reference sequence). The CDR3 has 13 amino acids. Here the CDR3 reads CSARRLPKETQYF. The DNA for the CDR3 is TGCAGTGCTAGACGACTACCCAAAGAGACCCAGTACTTC.

The CDR3, as DNA: TGTGCCATCAGAGCGGGGGGGCTCGATACGCAGTATTTT. Translation gives CAIRAGGLDTQYF. The chain joins TRBV6-1 to TRBJ2-3, with 10 bases identical to TRBD2. The germline V gene encodes CDR1 MNHNS and CDR2 SASEGT. V lost 10 bases, J lost 6 bases, and 7 bases stayed unmatched. The CDR3 is 13 residues long.

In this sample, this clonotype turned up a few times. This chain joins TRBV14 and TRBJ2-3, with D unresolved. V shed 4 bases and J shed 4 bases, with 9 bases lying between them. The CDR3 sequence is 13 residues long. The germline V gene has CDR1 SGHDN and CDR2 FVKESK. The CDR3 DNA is TGTGCCAGCAGCCGTCTTGCCCCAGATACGCAGTATTTT. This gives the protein CASSRLAPDTQYF.

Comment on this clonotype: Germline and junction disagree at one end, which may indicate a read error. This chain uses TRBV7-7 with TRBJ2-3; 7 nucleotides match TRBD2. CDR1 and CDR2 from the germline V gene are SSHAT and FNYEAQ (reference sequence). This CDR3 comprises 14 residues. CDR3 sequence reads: CASSLGLAADTQYF. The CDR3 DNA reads TGTGCTAGCAGCTTAGGGCTAGCGGCAGATACGCAGTATTTT.

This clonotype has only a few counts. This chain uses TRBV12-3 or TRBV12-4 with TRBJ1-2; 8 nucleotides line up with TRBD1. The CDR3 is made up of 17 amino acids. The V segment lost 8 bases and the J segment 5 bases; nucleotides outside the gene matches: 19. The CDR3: CASDGPPIQGQEYGYTF. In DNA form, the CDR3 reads TGTGCCAGCGACGGGCCCCCCATTCAGGGACAGGAGTATGGCTACACCTTC.

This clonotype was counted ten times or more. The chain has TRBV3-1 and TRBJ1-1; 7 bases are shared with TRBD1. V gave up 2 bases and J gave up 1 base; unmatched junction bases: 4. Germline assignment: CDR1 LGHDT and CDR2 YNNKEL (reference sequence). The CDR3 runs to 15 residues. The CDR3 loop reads CASSQWTGQNTEAFF. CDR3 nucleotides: TGTGCCAGCAGCCAATGGACAGGTCAGAACACTGAAGCTTTCTTT.

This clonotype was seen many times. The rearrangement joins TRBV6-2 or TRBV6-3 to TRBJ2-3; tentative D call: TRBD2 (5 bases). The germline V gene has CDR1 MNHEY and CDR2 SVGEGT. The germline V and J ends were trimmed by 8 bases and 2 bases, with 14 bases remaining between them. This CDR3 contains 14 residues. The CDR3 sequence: CASHRSEDTDTQYF. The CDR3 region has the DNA TGTGCCAGCCATAGGTCGGAGGACACAGATACGCAGTATTTT.

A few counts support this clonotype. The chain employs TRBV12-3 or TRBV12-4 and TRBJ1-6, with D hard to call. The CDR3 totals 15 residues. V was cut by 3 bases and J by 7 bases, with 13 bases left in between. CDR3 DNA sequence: TGTGCCAGCAGTTTTTCAGCTCGGAGGAATTCACCCCTCCACTTT. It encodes CASSFSARRNSPLHF.

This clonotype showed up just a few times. The CDR3 loop is CASSFMDRAYTEAFF. CDR3 nucleotide sequence: TGTGCCAGCAGCTTCATGGACAGGGCTTACACTGAAGCTTTCTTT. The rearrangement links TRBV5-5 to TRBJ1-1; 8 bases are a match to TRBD1. V shed 2 bases and J 3 bases; nucleotides not matched to a gene: 6. CDR1 SGHKS and CDR2 YYEKEE come from the germline V gene (reference sequence). This CDR3 has 15 residues.

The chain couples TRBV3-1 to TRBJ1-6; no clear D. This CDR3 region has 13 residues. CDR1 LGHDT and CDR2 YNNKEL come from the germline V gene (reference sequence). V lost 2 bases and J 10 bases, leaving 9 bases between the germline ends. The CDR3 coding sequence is TGTGCCAGCAGCCAACTGACCCAATCACCCCTCCACTTT. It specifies CASSQLTQSPLHF. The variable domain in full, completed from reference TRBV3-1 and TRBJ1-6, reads DTAVSQTPKYLVTQMGNDKSIKCEQNLGHDTMYWYKQDSKKFLKIMFSYNNKELIINETVPNRFSPKSPDKAHLNLHINSLELGDSAVYFCASSQLTQSPLHFGNGTRLTVT.

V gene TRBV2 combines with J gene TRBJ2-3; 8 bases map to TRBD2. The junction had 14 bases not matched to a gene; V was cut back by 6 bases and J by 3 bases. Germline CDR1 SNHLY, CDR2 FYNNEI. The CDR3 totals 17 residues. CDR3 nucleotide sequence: TGTGCCAGCAGCCCCTCAACCGGGACTAGTGTTACAGATACGCAGTATTTT. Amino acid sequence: CASSPSTGTSVTDTQYF.

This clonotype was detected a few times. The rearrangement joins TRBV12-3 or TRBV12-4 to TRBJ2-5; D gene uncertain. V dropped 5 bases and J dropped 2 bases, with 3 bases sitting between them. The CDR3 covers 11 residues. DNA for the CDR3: TGTGCCAGCAGTATTCAAGAGACCCAGTACTTC. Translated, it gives CASSIQETQYF.